This T cell receptor (beta chain) appears in the sequencing data of a study of cytomegalovirus exposure and HLA in healthy donors. Assay used: immunoSEQ multiplex PCR; TCRdb lists only in-frame clones, some missing. The table shows roughly 150,000 clones, with 75% to 90% occurring only once. The sequence was obtained from a woman aged 18 to 35 in good health and CMV-seronegative. Sequencing was done on a sample of PBMCs.

The CDR3 DNA follows: TGTGCCAGTAGTGTTGACGGAGAGAATTCACCCCTCCACTTT. Translating gives CASSVDGENSPLHF. This rearrangement joins TRBV19 to TRBJ1-6; D gene uncertain. The germline CDR1 and CDR2 sequences are LNHDA and SQIVND (reference sequence). V lost 5 bases and J lost 7, with 12 bases in between. There are 14 residues in the CDR3.